Listed below are T cell receptor beta chains from one sample, sequenced in a study of OX40 agonist ivuxolimab in advanced cancers. Assay: immunoSEQ multiplex PCR; the TCRdb copy retains only in-frame clones and omits some. Counted here are some 32,000 clones, 84% occurring once; the ten biggest clones make up around 23%. This specimen was CD4+ or CD8+ T cells sorted from blood, taken in a trial of the OX40 agonist ivuxolimab. The receptors were gathered from an adult with an advanced solid tumor such as melanoma, head and neck, liver or kidney cancer. The CDR3 runs from the conserved cysteine through the conserved F or W. Each record gives: CDR3 protein, J gene, V gene.

cdr3_aa: CASSQDYTEAFF
j_call: TRBJ1-1
v_call: TRBV4-3

cdr3_aa: CSVQWGRSSSYEQYF
j_call: TRBJ2-7
v_call: TRBV29-1

cdr3_aa: CSVEALRGGAVDYEQYF
j_call: TRBJ2-7
v_call: TRBV29-1

cdr3_aa: CASSLGTSGSSYNEQFF
j_call: TRBJ2-1
v_call: TRBV9

cdr3_aa: CASSFPGQGAGELFF
j_call: TRBJ2-2
v_call: TRBV7-9

cdr3_aa: CASSQAVARAQYF
j_call: TRBJ2-5
v_call: TRBV4-1

cdr3_aa: CASSLGRTEQYF
j_call: TRBJ2-7
v_call: TRBV11-2

cdr3_aa: CASSWTDNEQFF
j_call: TRBJ2-1
v_call: TRBV5-4

cdr3_aa: CASTSGTGSYQPQHF
j_call: TRBJ1-5
v_call: TRBV2

cdr3_aa: CSVPGQGQETQYF
j_call: TRBJ2-5
v_call: TRBV29-1

cdr3_aa: CASSPQGRDIQYF
j_call: TRBJ2-4
v_call: TRBV27

cdr3_aa: CARSPWPPPLDTQYF
j_call: TRBJ2-3
v_call: TRBV5-3

cdr3_aa: CASSPGRQGDYGYTF
j_call: TRBJ1-2
v_call: TRBV18

cdr3_aa: CASSLAQARGETQYF
j_call: TRBJ2-5
v_call: TRBV7-9

cdr3_aa: CASSQPGDSDLGGANVLTF
j_call: TRBJ2-6
v_call: TRBV28

cdr3_aa: CASSGDNSYEQCF
j_call: TRBJ2-7
v_call: TRBV7-9

cdr3_aa: CASRKDSNTEAFF
j_call: TRBJ1-1
v_call: TRBV5-4

cdr3_aa: CASSVGNQETQYF
j_call: TRBJ2-5
v_call: TRBV9

cdr3_aa: CASSLEGGLNGYTF
j_call: TRBJ1-2
v_call: TRBV13

cdr3_aa: CASSVRGDRSPYNEQFF
j_call: TRBJ2-1
v_call: TRBV9

cdr3_aa: CASSEQGVNGNTIYF
j_call: TRBJ1-3
v_call: TRBV9

cdr3_aa: CASSRGQGLYEQYF
j_call: TRBJ2-7
v_call: TRBV5-6

cdr3_aa: CASSLARGQSTDTQYF
j_call: TRBJ2-3
v_call: TRBV13